One sample yielded the 19 T cell receptor beta chains listed below, sequenced in a study of shared clonotypes between healthy human individuals. Data came from immunoSEQ multiplex PCR; TCRdb stores just in-frame clones and leaves some out. The sample holds around 1.5 million clones, approximately 98% seen once. Sequencing used naive CD4+ T cells sorted from blood. Subset defined: CD45RA+ positively selected. These receptors originate from a man in his thirties or forties in good health.

The chain uses TRBV5-1 and TRBJ2-7, with 10 bases lining up with TRBD1. In germline, CDR1 is SGHRS, CDR2 YFSETQ. J was trimmed by 4 bases and V by 3 bases; bases with no gene match: 7. This CDR3 region has 15 residues. The CDR3 sequence: CASSWGGQGGYEQYF. CDR3 nucleotide sequence: TGCGCCAGCAGCTGGGGAGGACAGGGGGGATACGAGCAGTACTTC.

V gene TRBV7-3 combines with J gene TRBJ2-5; 10 nucleotides agree with TRBD2. The V gene end was trimmed by 2 bases and the J gene end by 3 bases; junction bases not matched to a gene: 6. This CDR3 is 16 amino acids long. From germline, CDR1 is SGHTA and CDR2 FQGTGA. CDR3 sequence reads: CASSLSSGSSEETQYF. CDR3 DNA sequence: TGTGCCAGCAGCTTATCTAGCGGGAGTTCGGAAGAGACCCAGTACTTC.

This rearrangement joins TRBV5-1 to TRBJ2-3; D might be TRBD2 (5 bases). This CDR3 has 15 residues. The V gene lost 1 base and the J gene lost 0 bases, with 9 bases spanning the gap. In germline, CDR1 is SGHRS, CDR2 YFSETQ. CDR3 DNA sequence: TGCGCCAGCAGCTTGATCCTAGCAAGCACAGATACGCAGTATTTT. This codes for CASSLILASTDTQYF.

The chain couples TRBV29-1 to TRBJ2-1; TRBD2 matches 10 bases. CDR3 size: 17 residues. CDR1 and CDR2 from the germline V gene are SQVTM and ANQGSEA. Losses at the gene ends were 3 bases for V and 1 base for J; bases not matched to a gene: 9. CDR3: CSVEPFASGSSYNEQFF. The CDR3 coding sequence is TGCAGCGTTGAGCCTTTCGCTAGCGGGAGTTCCTACAATGAGCAGTTCTTC.

The chain joins TRBV7-2 to TRBJ2-1, with 13 bases identical to TRBD2. V dropped 4 bases and J dropped 13; count of bases not matched to a gene: 7. The CDR3 runs to 14 residues. CDR1 and CDR2 from the germline V gene are SGHTA and FQGNSA. This CDR3 is CASSYSGTSGNQFF. The CDR3 DNA sequence: TGTGCCAGCAGCTACTCCGGGACTAGCGGGAATCAGTTCTTC.

The chain links TRBV7-9 to TRBJ2-1, with TRBD2 matching 11 bases. There are 18 residues in the CDR3. V dropped 8 bases and J dropped 3; count of bases not matched to a gene: 15. CDR1 is SEHNR and CDR2 is FQNEAQ in the germline V gene (reference sequence). The CDR3 region has the DNA TGTGCCAGCCGCCCTGGGGCACTAGCGGGAGATGGCTACAATGAGCAGTTCTTC. This gives the protein CASRPGALAGDGYNEQFF.

The V gene is TRBV10-2, the J gene TRBJ1-2; TRBD1 is a possible D gene (5 bases). The germline gives CDR1 WSHSY, CDR2 SAAADI. The CDR3 consists of 12 residues. Trimming shortened V by 6 bases and J by 4 bases, and 9 bases separated the two germline ends. In DNA, the CDR3 is TGCGCCAGCAGGGAAGGGGCCTATGGCTACACCTTC. Protein sequence: CASREGAYGYTF.

The gene calls are TRBV27 and TRBJ2-3, with 7 positions matching TRBD1. Trimming cost V 10 bases and J 5 bases; bases outside gene matches: 12. The CDR3 covers 14 residues. Germline V gene data show CDR1 as MNHEY and CDR2 as SMNVEV (reference sequence). The CDR3 loop is CATRRDRIRDTQYF. Written as DNA, the CDR3 is TGTGCCACTAGAAGGGACAGAATCAGAGATACGCAGTATTTT.

This chain links TRBV6-4 with TRBJ2-1; 9 bases fit TRBD1. There are 15 residues in the CDR3. CDR1 is MRHNA and CDR2 is SNTAGT in the germline V gene. V lost 8 bases, J lost 5 bases, and 10 bases stayed unmatched. The CDR3 here is CASQSGQGGNNEQFF. Here the CDR3 DNA reads TGTGCCAGCCAGTCGGGACAGGGAGGCAACAATGAGCAGTTCTTC.

As for this clone: Within the sample, other DNA sequences also encode this same CDR3. The V call is TRBV10-1, the J call TRBJ2-7; tentatively, D is TRBD2 (6 bases). This CDR3 is built from 11 residues. V was trimmed by 5 bases and J by 7 bases, leaving 9 bases between them. Germline CDR1 is WNHNN and CDR2 is SYGVQD (reference sequence). The CDR3 DNA is TGCGCCAGCAGTCGGGGAGGAGAGCAGTACTTC. This codes for CASSRGGEQYF.

The J gene is TRBJ1-1, the V gene TRBV19; 7 bases are a match to TRBD1. V trimming: 4 bases; J trimming: 1 base; junction bases outside the gene matches: 3. The length of the CDR3 is 14 residues. Germline-derived CDR1 and CDR2 are LNHDA and SQIVND (reference sequence). The CDR3 DNA sequence: TGTGCCAGTAGTAGACAGGGAAAGAACACTGAAGCTTTCTTT. Translated, it gives CASSRQGKNTEAFF.

The rearrangement uses TRBV4-3 and TRBJ2-7; D possibly corresponds to TRBD1 (6 bases). The germline gives CDR1 LGHNA, CDR2 YSLEER. The CDR3 sequence is 16 residues long. V was shortened by 0 bases and J by 0 bases, with 12 bases between the two germline ends. The CDR3 coding sequence is TGCGCCAGCAGCCAAGACACGGGCAGGGGCTCCTACGAGCAGTACTTC. Protein: CASSQDTGRGSYEQYF.

The chain recombines TRBV5-5 with TRBJ1-5; the D is unclear. Germline loops: CDR1 SGHKS, CDR2 YYEKEE (reference sequence). With 0 bases removed from V and 1 base from J, the gap between germline ends came to 11 bases. CDR3 length: 16 amino acids. This CDR3 reads CASSLVALGSNQPQHF. CDR3 coding DNA: TGTGCCAGCAGCTTGGTGGCACTAGGGAGCAATCAGCCCCAGCATTTT. The full variable domain, rest sourced from reference TRBV5-5 and TRBJ1-5, is DAGVTQSPTHLIKTRGQQVTLRCSPISGHKSVSWYQQVLGQGPQFIFQYYEKEERGRGNFPDRFSARQFPNYSSELNVNALLLGDSALYLCASSLVALGSNQPQHFGDGTRLSIL.

The CDR3 spells CASSPRHGAGDEQFF. CDR3 sequence (DNA): TGTGCCAGCTCACCACGGCACGGAGCGGGAGATGAGCAGTTCTTC. This chain uses TRBV18 with TRBJ2-1; 8 nucleotides line up with TRBD2. V shed 1 base and J 8 bases; nucleotides not matched to a gene: 7. Germline V gene lookup returns CDR1 KGHSH and CDR2 LQKENI. This CDR3 is built from 15 residues.

The genes are TRBV5-4 and TRBJ2-5; 9 bases match TRBD2. V trimming: 3 bases; J trimming: 0 bases; junction bases outside the gene matches: 9. This CDR3 spans 17 amino acids. The V gene's germline CDR1 is SGHNT and CDR2 YYREEE (reference sequence). The CDR3 loop is CASSSLTLAGDQETQYF. The CDR3 DNA sequence: TGTGCCAGCAGCTCCCTTACCTTAGCGGGAGACCAAGAGACCCAGTACTTC.

V and J are TRBV15 and TRBJ2-2, with D possibly matching TRBD1 (5 bases). Germline V lookup: CDR1 LNHNV, CDR2 YYDKDF (reference sequence). Trimming pared 3 bases from V and 2 bases from J, leaving 10 bases between. There are 15 residues in the CDR3. The CDR3 loop reads CATSSSGQNTGELFF. CDR3 in DNA: TGTGCCACCAGCAGCTCAGGACAAAACACCGGGGAGCTGTTTTTT.

DNA for the CDR3: TGCGCCAGCAGCTTGGGACAGGGGGTGAACAATGAGCAGTTCTTC. It encodes CASSLGQGVNNEQFF. J is TRBJ2-1 and V is TRBV5-1; 9 bases align to TRBD1. CDR1 SGHRS and CDR2 YFSETQ come from the germline V gene. The CDR3 covers 15 residues. V was clipped by 0 bases and J by 5 bases; unmatched bases: 3.

The V gene is TRBV27, the J gene TRBJ2-5, with D possibly TRBD1 on 8 matching bases. The CDR3 runs 16 residues. V lost 7 bases to trimming and J lost 0 bases, with 18 bases between them. Germline CDR1 MNHEY, CDR2 SMNVEV (reference sequence). CDR3 in amino acids: CASKRQGAGDQETQYF. CDR3 coding DNA: TGTGCCAGCAAACGGCAGGGGGCGGGAGACCAAGAGACCCAGTACTTC.

This clone was detected only once. The rearrangement uses TRBV10-1 and TRBJ2-3, with D tentatively TRBD1 (5 bases). The V and J ends lost 3 bases and 4 bases respectively, with 5 bases between them. The CDR3 has 12 residues. Germline assignment: CDR1 WNHNN and CDR2 SYGVQD (reference sequence). As DNA, the CDR3 is TGCGCCAGCAGTGACAGGGCAGATACGCAGTATTTT. This sequence encodes CASSDRADTQYF.